This T cell receptor (beta chain) comes out of a study of OX40 agonist ivuxolimab in advanced cancers. Study summary: At doses from 0.01 to 10 mg/kg, patients were given intravenous ivuxolimab every 2 weeks. Dose-escalation subjects each had hepatocellular carcinoma, melanoma, renal cell or head and neck cancer.

This CDR3 spans 16 amino acids. The germline CDR1 and CDR2 sequences are MNHNY and SVGAGI (reference sequence). Germline trimming cut 0 bases from V and 7 bases from J; bases unmatched to any gene: 6. A word on this clone: The antigen is not known.

Study-level findings and limits: Relative to CD4+ cells, CD8+ T cells on average had more expanded clones.

Using immunoSEQ multiplex PCR, the repertoire was profiled, and TCRdb retains in-frame clones only, with some absent. The table shows 30,000 or so clones, with approximately 79% occurring only once. This specimen consisted of CD4+ or CD8+ T cells sorted from blood, obtained in a trial of the OX40 agonist ivuxolimab. This chain joins TRBV6-6 and TRBJ2-2; 9 positions match TRBD2. The source is an adult with an advanced solid tumor such as melanoma, head and neck, liver or kidney cancer. The CDR3 sequence is CASSYSAGGPIGELFF. In nucleotides, the CDR3 is TGTGCCAGCAGTTACTCGGCGGGAGGGCCCATCGGGGAGCTGTTTTTT.